This TCR beta chain was recovered during a study of T cells in Graves' hyperthyroidism and ophthalmopathy (dated by TCRdb to between 2018 and 2021). With regard to the full study: Peripheral blood samples were taken at initial diagnosis, before any treatment was given. To identify distinguishing TCR V-J signatures, a discovery cohort of some 99 patients was used, comprising 43 with Graves' ophthalmopathy and around 57 with stable Graves' hyperthyroidism. Whether ophthalmopathy could be predicted prospectively was tested in an independent validation cohort made up of under 20 hyperthyroidism patients plus 17 patients who later progressed to ophthalmopathy. The 100 or so discovery patients were divided at random into training and test sets in a 7:3 ratio. In addition, the study compared T-cell repertoires in thyroid tissue and in blood from five or six Graves' hyperthyroidism patients. Once sampling was done, hyperthyroidism patients were given methimazole at a starting dose of 30 mg daily, whereas ophthalmopathy patients were given high-dose intravenous methylprednisolone. According to the paper, TCR Vbeta CDR3 sequencing was carried out on 135 peripheral blood samples, which came from approximately 43 ophthalmopathy, around 74 hyperthyroidism and approximately 17 progressor patients.

Stable Graves' hyperthyroidism was defined as the absence of progression to ophthalmopathy over 18 months of follow-up. The hyperthyroidism patients were between 18 and 65 years old and newly diagnosed, with a disease duration of less than 2 months. The study excluded patients with uncontrolled infections, other autoimmune diseases, pregnancy or lactation. Diagnoses were established on the basis of clinical symptoms, serum thyroxine and TRAb, thyroid ultrasound, and orbital computed tomography. Ficoll-Paque density gradient centrifugation was used to isolate PBMCs from 10 ml of fresh peripheral blood. Total RNA was extracted using Trizol reagent, and RNA quality was assessed on an Agilent 2100 Bioanalyzer. The trim is 4 bases for V and 5 bases for J, with a gap of 17 bases between the germline ends. Including cysteine and phenylalanine, the CDR3 has 15 amino acids. The read is trimmed to its CDR3 DNA, 45 bases read in frame from base 1. CDR1 and CDR2, per the germline V gene, are LGHNT and FRNRAP.

Study-wide conclusions, independent of this receptor: In validation, the model predicted progression to ophthalmopathy with approximately 71% sensitivity and around 72% specificity, a median of around 6.6 months before onset. A model built on a 13 V-J signature distinguished ophthalmopathy from stable hyperthyroidism, reaching roughly 88% sensitivity and around 82% specificity in cross-validation and 80%/75% in testing. No statistical method was used to set the sample size in advance, and investigators knew the group allocation. Blood samples also contained most of the expanded thyroid clonotypes (frequency above 0.001), which suggests that blood repertoires may reflect thyroid immune responses.

As regards this clonotype: No cognate antigen has been identified for it. The sample holds no much larger clone one base away, and base qualities are not on file.

Amplification of TCR beta CDR3 regions was carried out from RNA transcripts. The TCR CDR3 was subjected to a first round of RT-PCR using the HTBI primer set and the Qiagen OneStep RT-PCR kit. The libraries were constructed in a second round of multiplex PCR and then size-selected and purified. Paired-end sequencing of the libraries was performed with 100 bp reads on an Illumina HiSeq2000. Under the source paper's analysis protocol: SOAPnuke was used to process the raw data, with reads discarded if the reads contained adapters or uncalled bases, had a mean Phred below 15, or lacked an exact constant-primer or identifier match. COPE v1.2.5 was used to merge high-quality paired reads, and clonotypes were defined as unique nucleotide sequences. Clonotypes were aligned to IMGT TRBV, TRBD and TRBJ reference segments using MiTCR v1.1. Only V-J combinations with frequency above 0.0001, covering roughly 99% of repertoires, were analysed. A TCS score was defined as the ratio of F50 (clonal expansion) to E x V (chaos), with BLOSUM62-based TCRdist applied between CDR3 peptides within each V-J. Welch's t-statistics and random forest reduced roughly 530 V-J features to about 12, which were used in a naive Bayes classifier (R e1071). Thyroid-blood repertoire similarity was quantified with the Morisita-Horn index. TCRdb itself trimmed the public reads at Q25 with fastp, ran MiXCR and retained productive beta chains. When rows share a CDR3 protein, they turn into one entry using the most common DNA and genes. The V and J calls and clone size are TCRdb's, not the authors'. The sample data list hundreds of thousands of distinct CDR3 sequences, and more than 30% of these were observed just once. The biggest ten clones account for 8.9% of the sample.

Sequencing was carried out using blood. The TCR was taken from a man younger than 35 with Graves' hyperthyroidism. The chain uses TRBV12-5 and TRBJ2-5; the D gene is perhaps TRBD1, from 6 matching bases. The CDR3 protein is CASGWDMGAGETQYF. The DNA sequence follows: TGTGCTAGTGGTTGGGACATGGGGGCCGGGGAGACCCAGTACTTC.